This T cell receptor beta chain was obtained from a study of T cells after yellow fever vaccination. Study-wide points: The study re-detected most primary-vaccination clones after the booster (about 96% CD4, approximately 87% CD8). Within FACS-sorted repertoires, abundant clonotypes contaminating from the bulk population could be present. It was a weaker secondary response, yet one that peaked faster, at day 5 versus 15.

A few counts support this clonotype. Its antigen remains unidentified. As TCR cDNA was made by 5'RACE template switching, a universal primer site and UMIs were added. MiXCR, run by TCRdb on the 5' RACE reads, gives a single entry per CDR3 protein. The table lists 300,000 to 400,000 distinct CDR3 sequences, approximately 12% of them singletons. The input for sequencing was CD4+ T cells sorted from PBMCs, taken 15 days after the yellow fever booster vaccination. The TCR comes from a man aged 18 to 30 who received the YFV17D yellow fever vaccine.

The DNA for the CDR3 is TGTGCCAGCTCACCTTCCGGCATGGATCTAGCCAAAAACATTCAGTACTTC. This codes for CASSPSGMDLAKNIQYF. The gene calls are TRBV18 and TRBJ2-4; D gene ambiguous. The CDR3 is made up of 17 amino acids. V was shortened by 3 bases and J by 0 bases, with 15 bases between the two germline ends. The germline gives CDR1 KGHSH, CDR2 LQKENI.